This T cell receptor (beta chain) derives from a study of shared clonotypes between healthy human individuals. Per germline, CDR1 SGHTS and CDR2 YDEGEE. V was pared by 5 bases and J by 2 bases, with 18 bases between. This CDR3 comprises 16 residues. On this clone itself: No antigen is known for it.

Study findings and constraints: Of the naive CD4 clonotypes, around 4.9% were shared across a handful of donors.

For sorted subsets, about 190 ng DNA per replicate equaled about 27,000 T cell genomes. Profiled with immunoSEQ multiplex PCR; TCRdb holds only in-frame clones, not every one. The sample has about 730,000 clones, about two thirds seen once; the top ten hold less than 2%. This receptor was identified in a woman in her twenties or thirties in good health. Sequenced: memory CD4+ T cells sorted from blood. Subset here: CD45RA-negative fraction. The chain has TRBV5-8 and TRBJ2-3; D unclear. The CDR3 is CASRTLQVLLTDTQYF. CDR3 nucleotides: TGTGCCAGCAGAACACTCCAGGTCCTCCTCACAGATACGCAGTATTTT.